The present entry profiles one TCR beta chain with its context. As yet, its antigen is unknown. This specimen belongs to a study of vaccination and CD4 T cells after COVID-19. Germline values: CDR1 MDHEN, CDR2 SYDVKM. Unmatched junction bases numbered 8, after V lost 5 bases and J lost 5 bases. The CDR3 totals 16 residues. With the Oncomine TCR Beta short-read assay, DNA from cultured CD4+ T cells was sequenced. Via MiXCR, TCRdb re-called the PCR reads, giving one row per CDR3 protein. The profile shows around 12,000 distinct CDR3 sequences, under 55% of them singletons. Stated treatment: roughly ten-day PBMC culture with coronavirus spike peptide pools or control peptides (ViraFEST assay). In this cohort, PCR tests turned positive between March and December 2020, predating US Alpha, Beta and Delta variants. Fresh replacement IL-2 medium substituted for half the medium on days 3 and 7.

Source: CD4+ T cells from blood, cultured in vitro, taken after SARS-CoV-2 vaccination. The receptor's source is a human donor who had recovered from COVID-19. The V and J genes are TRBV28 and TRBJ2-1; 11 bases match TRBD2. The CDR3 here is CASSIAGGPRDNEQFF. CDR3 coding DNA: TGTGCCAGCAGTATAGCGGGAGGGCCAAGAGACAATGAGCAGTTCTTC.